The rows below give T cell receptor beta chains drawn from one sample of a study of CD8 T cells in Susac syndrome. In TCRdb, the immunoSEQ multiplex PCR reads were re-called with MiXCR into one record per CDR3 protein. The sample includes 50,000 or so distinct CDR3 sequences, more than 85% of them seen just once. The sequenced sample was CD8+ T cells from PBMCs. The origin of the receptors is a human donor in good health. CDR3s include the opening cysteine and the closing phenylalanine or tryptophan. The D gene is left open where the match is weak. Not every row has a clone size; where given, it reads once, few, many or a size class.

V,J,size,D,CDR3,DNA
TRBV7-9,TRBJ2-7,.,TRBD1,CASSSGTGFYEQYF,TGTGCCAGCAGCTCCGGGACAGGGTTCTACGAGCAGTACTTC
TRBV28,TRBJ2-1,.,TRBD2,CASSRTGRLAGGYNEQFF,TGTGCCAGCAGTAGGACAGGGCGGCTAGCGGGAGGATACAATGAGCAGTTCTTC
TRBV14,TRBJ2-7,.,.,CASSHYRVLLDEQYF,TGTGCCAGCAGCCACTACAGGGTTCTTCTCGACGAGCAGTACTTC
TRBV7-9,TRBJ2-5,.,TRBD1,CASSLGSTGGHQETQYF,TGTGCCAGCAGCTTGGGGTCCACAGGGGGCCACCAAGAGACCCAGTACTTC
TRBV2,TRBJ2-7,.,TRBD2,CASKVLAGDYEQYF,TGTGCCAGCAAGGTTCTAGCGGGAGACTACGAGCAGTACTTC
TRBV11-2,TRBJ1-2,.,.,CASSLRGNYGYTF,TGTGCCAGCAGCTTAAGGGGAAACTATGGCTACACCTTC
TRBV28,TRBJ1-1,.,.,CASSFDRLNTEAFF,TGTGCCAGCAGTTTTGACAGACTGAACACTGAAGCTTTCTTT
TRBV2,TRBJ2-5,.,.,CASGSGTQYF,TGTGCCAGCGGGTCGGGGACCCAGTACTTC
TRBV13,TRBJ1-4,.,.,CASSLRTELGEKLFF,TGTGCCAGCAGCCTAAGGACCGAACTAGGTGAAAAACTGTTTTTT
TRBV27,TRBJ2-7,.,.,CASSLIGGGRDEQYF,TGTGCCAGCAGTTTAATCGGCGGGGGCAGGGACGAGCAGTACTTC
TRBV4-2,TRBJ2-7,.,TRBD1,CASSQFDDGTGLNYEQYF,TGTGCCAGCAGCCAATTCGACGACGGGACAGGGTTGAACTACGAGCAGTACTTC
TRBV29-1,TRBJ1-2,.,.,CSVDPAESFGYTF,TGCAGCGTTGATCCAGCTGAATCGTTTGGCTACACCTTC
TRBV2,TRBJ2-3,.,TRBD2,CASSAGTSSTDTQYF,TGTGCCAGCAGCGCCGGGACTAGCAGCACAGATACGCAGTATTTT
TRBV9,TRBJ2-7,.,TRBD2,CASSGGAGGDEQYF,TGTGCCAGCAGCGGCGGGGCGGGAGGAGACGAGCAGTACTTC
TRBV7-9,TRBJ2-7,.,TRBD1,CASSLIQGKQDEQYF,TGTGCCAGCAGCTTAATACAGGGGAAGCAGGACGAGCAGTACTTC
TRBV27,TRBJ2-7,.,.,CASSLERGGAYEQYF,TGTGCCAGCAGTCTCGAGCGAGGAGGGGCCTACGAGCAGTACTTC
TRBV7-2,TRBJ2-7,.,.,CASSKGGREQYF,TGTGCCAGCAGCAAGGGGGGTCGCGAGCAGTACTTC
TRBV29-1,TRBJ2-1,once,TRBD2,CSVFPKLAGAHEQFF,TGCAGCGTTTTCCCCAAACTAGCGGGAGCTCATGAGCAGTTCTTC
TRBV7-8,TRBJ2-1,.,.,CASSFEGSSYNEQFF,TGTGCCAGCAGCTTCGAAGGTAGCTCCTACAATGAGCAGTTCTTC
TRBV27,TRBJ2-5,.,TRBD1,CASSWGQGGRETQYF,TGTGCCAGCAGTTGGGGACAGGGGGGAAGAGAGACCCAGTACTTC
TRBV29-1,TRBJ2-1,.,.,CSVDPSVAEQFF,TGCAGCGTTGACCCTAGCGTCGCGGAGCAGTTCTTC
TRBV7-6,TRBJ1-2,.,TRBD1,CASSETRPGQLTDGYTF,TGTGCCAGCAGCGAAACAAGGCCGGGACAGTTAACGGATGGCTACACCTTC
TRBV11-2,TRBJ2-5,.,TRBD1,CASSLEYGTGWQETQYF,TGTGCCAGCAGCTTAGAGTACGGGACAGGGTGGCAAGAGACCCAGTACTTC
TRBV29-1,TRBJ2-7,.,.,CSVTDNYEQYF,TGCAGCGTAACGGATAACTACGAGCAGTACTTC
TRBV27,TRBJ1-5,.,.,CASTVKGNQPQHF,TGTGCCAGCACCGTTAAGGGCAATCAGCCCCAGCATTTT
TRBV6-1,TRBJ2-7,.,.,CASSPRVYEQYF,TGTGCCAGCAGCCCCAGGGTCTACGAGCAGTACTTC
TRBV7-9,TRBJ1-2,.,.,CASSLVQGRSRNYGYTF,TGTGCCAGCAGCTTAGTCCAGGGGCGATCGCGTAACTATGGCTACACCTTC
TRBV29-1,TRBJ2-2,.,.,CSVDGGGGTGELFF,TGCAGCGTTGACGGGGGAGGGGGCACCGGGGAGCTGTTTTTT
TRBV15,TRBJ1-5,.,TRBD1,CATSTYRGSSNQPQHF,TGTGCCACCAGCACCTACAGGGGATCAAGCAATCAGCCCCAGCATTTT
TRBV2,TRBJ2-7,.,.,CASRDSGVHEQYF,TGTGCCAGCAGGGACAGTGGGGTCCACGAGCAGTACTTC
TRBV29-1,TRBJ2-7,.,.,CSVATYEQYF,TGCAGCGTCGCTACCTACGAGCAGTACTTC
TRBV28,TRBJ2-6,.,.,CASSKGPTGANVLTF,TGTGCCAGCAGTAAGGGTCCGACTGGGGCCAACGTCCTGACTTTC
TRBV3-1,TRBJ2-1,once,TRBD2,CASSQDLLAGNEQFF,TGTGCCAGCAGCCAAGATTTGCTAGCGGGGAATGAGCAGTTCTTC
TRBV20-1,TRBJ2-5,once,.,CSGGGGQETQYF,TGCAGTGGAGGCGGAGGGCAAGAGACCCAGTACTTC
TRBV28,TRBJ2-1,once,TRBD2,CASAEREVSYNEQFF,TGTGCCAGCGCCGAGCGGGAGGTCTCCTACAATGAGCAGTTCTTC
TRBV7-9,TRBJ2-1,.,.,CASSLEGGTYSYNEQFF,TGTGCCAGCAGCTTAGAAGGTGGCACCTACTCTTACAATGAGCAGTTCTTC
TRBV9,TRBJ2-7,.,TRBD1,CASSPPDRGSGEQYF,TGTGCCAGCAGCCCGCCGGACAGGGGCTCGGGCGAGCAGTACTTC
TRBV20-1,TRBJ2-3,once,.,CSARWPSLGPDTQYF,TGCAGTGCTAGATGGCCTAGCCTGGGGCCAGATACGCAGTATTTT
TRBV7-2,TRBJ2-3,.,.,CASSLGGYSTDTQYF,TGTGCCAGCAGCTTAGGTGGATATAGCACAGATACGCAGTATTTT
TRBV7-9,TRBJ1-1,.,.,CASSPAGGPLNTEAFF,TGTGCCAGCAGCCCGGCTGGGGGGCCCTTGAACACTGAAGCTTTCTTT
TRBV7-2,TRBJ2-7,.,TRBD2,CASSTPGLAPYEQYF,TGTGCCAGCAGCACACCGGGACTAGCCCCCTACGAGCAGTACTTC
TRBV27,TRBJ2-7,.,.,CASSFSESSYEQYF,TGTGCCAGCAGTTTCTCGGAAAGCTCCTACGAGCAGTACTTC
TRBV12-3/TRBV12-4,TRBJ1-5,.,.,CASTADVYSNQPQHF,TGTGCCAGCACCGCAGATGTATATAGCAATCAGCCCCAGCATTTT
TRBV5-6,TRBJ2-1,.,TRBD2,CASSPGTNNEQFF,TGTGCCAGCAGCCCCGGGACTAACAATGAGCAGTTCTTC